Below are 28 T cell receptor beta chains sequenced from a single sample in a study of early T cells in non-severe SARS-CoV-2 infection. Via MiXCR, TCRdb re-called the 5' RACE reads, giving one row per CDR3 protein. The table includes 55,000 to 65,000 distinct CDR3 sequences, roughly a tenth detected once. Source material: whole blood. The receptor source for this set is an adult who was a healthcare worker with PCR-confirmed SARS-CoV-2 infection or an uninfected control (not recorded which).

The gene calls are TRBV3-1 and TRBJ2-3; 11 bases map to TRBD2. V lost 4 bases and J lost 12; bases outside the gene matches: 12. Germline V gene lookup returns CDR1 LGHDT and CDR2 YNNKEL (reference sequence). The CDR3 loop spans 15 amino acids. As DNA, the CDR3 is TGTGCCAGCAGCCTACTAGCGGGAGACCTCCTTGGCCAGTATTTT. This gives the protein CASSLLAGDLLGQYF.

This clonotype was counted only a few times. The V call is TRBV5-5, the J call TRBJ2-7, with D perhaps matching TRBD1 (6 bases). The length of the CDR3 is 14 residues. V lost 2 bases and J 5 bases, leaving 14 bases between the germline ends. In germline, CDR1 is SGHKS, CDR2 YYEKEE (reference sequence). CDR3 bases: TGTGCCAGCAGCTTTTCACAGGGTGTCCACGAGCAGTACTTC. This translates into CASSFSQGVHEQYF.

The chain couples TRBV19 to TRBJ1-1; a weak D match, TRBD1 (6 bases). CDR1 and CDR2 from the germline V gene are LNHDA and SQIVND (reference sequence). Trimming pared 4 bases from V and 2 bases from J, leaving 11 bases between. The CDR3 has 14 residues. This CDR3 is CASSRLQGNTEAFF. CDR3 DNA: TGTGCCAGTAGTAGGCTACAGGGTAACACTGAAGCTTTCTTT.

The chain has TRBV12-3 or TRBV12-4 and TRBJ2-3; no definite D call. Trimming took 4 bases from V and 4 from J, leaving 15 bases between them. This CDR3 contains 15 residues. The CDR3 loop is CASSSIRQRSDTQYF. The CDR3 nucleotides are TGTGCCAGCAGTTCGATTCGGCAGCGCTCAGATACGCAGTATTTT.

The chain carries TRBV7-6 and TRBJ2-1; 7 nucleotides line up with TRBD1. Germline assignment: CDR1 SGHVS and CDR2 FNYEAQ. CDR3 length equals 16 residues. The V and J ends lost 3 bases and 2 bases, in that order; junction bases with no gene match: 7. CDR3 residues: CASSFLRGRTYNEQFF. In DNA, the CDR3 is TGTGCCAGCAGCTTCCTCAGGGGGAGAACCTACAATGAGCAGTTCTTC.

In its sample, this clonotype was seen many times. The chain recombines TRBV29-1 with TRBJ2-5, with D unresolved. The CDR3 extends over 12 amino acids. The V end lost 1 base, the J end lost 3 bases, and 6 bases lay between the germline ends. Germline CDR1 and CDR2: SQVTM and ANQGSEA. CDR3 amino acids: CSVEGEEETQYF. The CDR3 DNA sequence: TGCAGCGTTGAAGGAGAAGAAGAGACCCAGTACTTC.

This clonotype was seen at least ten times. The chain recombines TRBV3-1 with TRBJ2-5; 10 bases are shared with TRBD2. V was pared by 5 bases and J by 7 bases, with 7 bases of the junction left unmatched. CDR3 size: 14 residues. The germline gives CDR1 LGHDT, CDR2 YNNKEL (reference sequence). The CDR3 sequence: CASSLGTSDGTQYF. CDR3 coding DNA: TGTGCCAGCAGCTTAGGGACTAGCGACGGGACCCAGTACTTC.

The gene calls are TRBV7-2 and TRBJ2-1; D may match TRBD1 or TRBD2 (5 bases each). CDR3 length equals 16 residues. From germline, CDR1 is SGHTA and CDR2 FQGNSA. The V end lost 2 bases, the J end lost 9 bases, and 20 bases lay between the germline ends. The CDR3 DNA reads as TGTGCCAGCAGCTTAACGGGATCGTTAGGGGCGGCTGAGCAGTTCTTC. Translating it yields CASSLTGSLGAAEQFF.

This clonotype occurred many times. The chain couples TRBV6-5 to TRBJ1-5; no clear D. Trimming took 6 bases from V and 2 from J, leaving 5 bases between them. The CDR3 has 12 residues. CDR1 and CDR2 (germline): MNHEY, SVGAGI. CDR3: CASSRGNQPQHF. CDR3 nucleotides: TGTGCCAGCAGCCGGGGCAATCAGCCCCAGCATTTT.

V and J are TRBV6-2 or TRBV6-3 and TRBJ1-5; no clear D gene. Germline V lookup: CDR1 MNHEY, CDR2 SVGEGT. V lost 6 bases to trimming and J lost 0 bases, with 9 bases between them. The CDR3 is 14 amino acids. Here the CDR3 reads CASSPPFSNQPQHF. The DNA of the CDR3 is TGTGCCAGCAGCCCACCGTTTAGCAATCAGCCCCAGCATTTT.

This clonotype was picked up many times. CDR3 protein: CASSSDRRETQYF. The CDR3 bases are TGTGCCAGCAGCTCGGACAGGCGCGAGACCCAGTACTTC. The rearrangement joins TRBV7-2 to TRBJ2-5; 7 bases line up with TRBD1. Germline CDR1 SGHTA, CDR2 FQGNSA. J was trimmed by 5 bases and V by 4 bases; bases with no gene match: 4. CDR3 size: 13 residues.

V usage is TRBV20-1 and J usage is TRBJ2-7; 7 bases agree with TRBD2. V trimming: 5 bases; J trimming: 5 bases; junction bases outside the gene matches: 6. CDR3 length equals 12 residues. CDR1 DFQATT and CDR2 SNEGSKA come from the germline V gene (reference sequence). The DNA of the CDR3 is TGCAGTGCTGCCCGTGGGGGGGACGAGCAGTACTTC. Its translation is CSAARGGDEQYF.

This chain joins TRBV15 and TRBJ2-1; 9 bases align to TRBD1. Trimming took 5 bases from V and 7 from J; bases not matched to a gene: 15. CDR3 size: 17 residues. Per the germline V gene, CDR1 is LNHNV and CDR2 is YYDKDF (reference sequence). The CDR3 DNA reads as TGTGCCACCAGCCCCAGGGGCGGGACAGGGATCCGAAATGAGCAGTTCTTC. This codes for CATSPRGGTGIRNEQFF. Filled out from reference TRBV15 and TRBJ2-1, the complete variable domain reads DAMVIQNPRYQVTQFGKPVTLSCSQTLNHNVMYWYQQKSSQAPKLLFHYYDKDFNNEADTPDNFQSRRPNTSFCFLDIRSPGLGDTAMYLCATSPRGGTGIRNEQFFGPGTRLTVL.

This clonotype was recorded many times. The chain carries TRBV6-6 and TRBJ2-7; 14 nucleotides align to TRBD2. The CDR3 runs 16 residues. The junction had 7 bases not matched to a gene; V was cut back by 4 bases and J by 5 bases. Germline assignment: CDR1 MNHNY and CDR2 SVGAGI (reference sequence). The CDR3 region has the DNA TGTGCCAGCAGTTCGAGGACTAGCGGGAGGTTCCACGAGCAGTACTTC. This encodes CASSSRTSGRFHEQYF.

This clonotype was observed a handful of times. V gene TRBV6-6 combines with J gene TRBJ2-2, with 7 bases aligning to TRBD1. V lost 6 bases, J lost 12 bases, and 7 bases stayed unmatched. The germline CDR1 and CDR2 sequences are MNHNY and SVGAGI (reference sequence). This CDR3 region has 12 residues. In nucleotides, the CDR3 is TGTGCCAGCAGACAGGACAGGTCAAAGCTGTTTTTT. It yields the protein CASRQDRSKLFF.

This clonotype was counted only a few times. The chain is built from TRBV20-1 and TRBJ2-3; D is ambiguous. The CDR3 consists of 15 residues. Germline V lookup: CDR1 DFQATT, CDR2 SNEGSKA (reference sequence). Between the trimmed V and J ends, which lost 3 bases and 0 bases, there was a span of 13 bases. DNA for the CDR3: TGCAGTGCTAGCGATCCATCTTTCAGCACAGATACGCAGTATTTT. This encodes CSASDPSFSTDTQYF.

Only a few counts were recorded for this clonotype. The chain is built from TRBV7-3 and TRBJ2-2; D call uncertain. Germline V gene sequence: CDR1 SGHTA, CDR2 FQGTGA. This CDR3 has 12 residues. V was cut by 7 bases and J by 4 bases, with 7 bases left in between. DNA for the CDR3: TGTGCCAGCACCGAAAGCACCGGGGAGCTGTTTTTT. Its protein is CASTESTGELFF. Using reference TRBV7-3 and TRBJ2-2 for the parts outside the CDR3, the full variable domain is GAGVSQTPSNKVTEKGKYVELRCDPISGHTALYWYRQSLGQGPEFLIYFQGTGAADDSGLPNDRFFAVRPEGSVSTLKIQRTERGDSAVYLCASTESTGELFFGEGSRLTVL.

This chain joins TRBV20-1 and TRBJ1-1; D unresolved. The CDR3 length is 14 residues. Germline CDR1 is DFQATT and CDR2 is SNEGSKA (reference sequence). The V end was cut by 5 bases, the J end by 4 bases, with 17 bases between. The CDR3 is CSAPPMGRGTEAFF. The DNA of the CDR3 is TGCAGTGCTCCCCCTATGGGGAGAGGCACTGAAGCTTTCTTT.

This clonotype was recorded at least ten times. The chain uses TRBV7-2 and TRBJ2-3; no clear D. The V and J ends lost 1 base and 4 bases respectively, with 3 bases between them. CDR3 length: 12 residues. Germline CDR1 reads SGHTA; CDR2 reads FQGNSA. The CDR3 protein is CASSLVADTQYF. Written as DNA, the CDR3 is TGTGCCAGCAGCTTAGTGGCAGATACGCAGTATTTT.

This clonotype was seen ten or more times. The chain carries TRBV6-5 and TRBJ1-2; 7 bases map to TRBD1. Per germline, CDR1 MNHEY and CDR2 SVGAGI. CDR3 length equals 17 residues. V was clipped by 7 bases and J by 1 base; unmatched bases: 15. Here the CDR3 reads CASTQGLGQNFNYGYTF. CDR3 coding DNA: TGTGCCAGCACTCAAGGTTTGGGACAGAACTTTAACTATGGCTACACCTTC.

In its sample, this clonotype was seen a few times. This chain joins TRBV13 and TRBJ2-1; D may be TRBD1 or TRBD2 (6 bases each). Germline-derived CDR1 and CDR2 are PRHDT and FYEKMQ (reference sequence). The CDR3 runs to 11 residues. Deletions cut 11 bases from V and 10 bases from J, with 15 bases between. The CDR3 loop is CAVQGGREQFF. The CDR3 DNA sequence: TGTGCCGTCCAAGGGGGGCGGGAGCAGTTCTTC.

This clonotype was observed many times. The J gene is TRBJ2-2, the V gene TRBV7-9, with 12 bases identical to TRBD2. Germline V gene sequence: CDR1 SEHNR, CDR2 FQNEAQ (reference sequence). V lost 8 bases to trimming and J lost 0 bases; unmatched junction nucleotides: 4. The CDR3 length is 16 residues. For the CDR3, the DNA is TGTGCCAGCGGGCTAGCGGGAGGGTCGAACACCGGGGAGCTGTTTTTT. Amino acids: CASGLAGGSNTGELFF.

This clonotype has just a few counts. The rearrangement uses TRBV12-3 or TRBV12-4 and TRBJ2-3; unclear D gene. V lost 6 bases and J lost 0, with 4 bases in between. The CDR3 length is 12 residues. In DNA form, the CDR3 reads TGTGCCAGCAGACGAAGCACAGATACGCAGTATTTT. It yields the protein CASRRSTDTQYF.

This clonotype was counted only a few times. This chain connects TRBV7-2 to TRBJ2-7; 11 bases fit TRBD2. Germline-derived CDR1 and CDR2 are SGHTA and FQGNSA. This CDR3 has 17 amino acids. V gave up 1 base and J gave up 3 bases; unmatched junction bases: 8. CDR3 in amino acids: CASSLVALAGALYEQYF. CDR3 sequence (DNA): TGTGCCAGCAGCTTAGTAGCACTAGCGGGAGCGCTCTACGAGCAGTACTTC. Variable domain in full (rest from reference TRBV7-2 and TRBJ2-7): GAGVSQSPSNKVTEKGKDVELRCDPISGHTALYWYRQSLGQGLEFLIYFQGNSAPDKSGLPSDRFSAERTGGSVSTLTIQRTQQEDSAVYLCASSLVALAGALYEQYFGPGTRLTVT.

Comment on this clonotype: This may be a read error, as it is one base from a much larger clone. This chain links TRBV12-3 or TRBV12-4 with TRBJ2-1; D possibly corresponds to TRBD2 (6 bases). This CDR3 has 13 amino acids. This CDR3 reads CASKAGPYNEPFF. The DNA of the CDR3 is TGTGCCAGCAAGGCGGGACCTTACAATGAGCCGTTCTTC.

In its sample, this clonotype was seen a few times. Written as DNA, the CDR3 is TGTGCAAGTCGCTCCCCTAGCGGGAGCTCCTACGAGCAGTACTTC. It is translated as CASRSPSGSSYEQYF. The chain carries TRBV12-2 and TRBJ2-7; no check of the table's D call, TRBD2, against the DNA was made. TRBV12-2 has pseudogene status. The CDR3 covers 15 residues.

This clonotype was picked up many times. This chain links TRBV11-2 with TRBJ2-7; TRBD1 is a possible D gene (6 bases). With 5 bases removed from V and 1 base from J, the gap between germline ends came to 12 bases. This CDR3 comprises 14 residues. Germline CDR1 SGHAT, CDR2 FQNNGV. CDR3 protein: CASSQTTGSYEQYF. The DNA of the CDR3 is TGTGCCAGCAGCCAGACTACAGGGTCCTACGAGCAGTACTTC.

This clonotype was found a few times. The J gene is TRBJ2-5, the V gene TRBV7-9; 11 bases align to TRBD2. The CDR3 is 14 residues long. Germline V gives CDR1 SEHNR, CDR2 FQNEAQ (reference sequence). With 6 bases clipped from V and 2 bases from J, the junction kept 2 bases outside the gene matches. The CDR3 region is CASRGTSGQETQYF. DNA of the CDR3: TGTGCCAGCAGAGGGACTAGCGGACAAGAGACCCAGTACTTC.